The next 8 T cell receptor beta chains were all read from a single sample in a study of cytomegalovirus exposure and HLA in healthy donors. Primers for the PCR totalled 60 Vbeta and 13 Jbeta. The protocol was immunoSEQ multiplex PCR, while the TCRdb copy is restricted to in-frame clones and leaves out a portion. Of around 99,000 clones in the sample, 63% were seen once. Sequenced sample: PBMCs. The receptor source for this set is a woman aged 25 to 39 in good health and CMV-seronegative.

The rearrangement joins TRBV11-2 to TRBJ2-1, with TRBD1 identical over 8 bases. Germline-derived CDR1 and CDR2 are SGHAT and FQNNGV. This CDR3 is 14 amino acids long. The V gene end was trimmed by 5 bases and the J gene end by 10 bases; junction bases not matched to a gene: 10. CDR3 bases: TGTGCCAGCAGCCCGGGGGACAGGTTTGGGGAGCAGTTCTTC. Protein: CASSPGDRFGEQFF. Full variable domain (remainder filled in from reference TRBV11-2 and TRBJ2-1): EAGVAQSPRYKIIEKRQSVAFWCNPISGHATLYWYQQILGQGPKLLIQFQNNGVVDDSQLPKDRFSAERLKGVDSTLKIQPAKLEDSAVYLCASSPGDRFGEQFFGPGTRLTVL.

The rearrangement links TRBV15 to TRBJ2-7; D remains ambiguous. CDR1 and CDR2 from the germline V gene are LNHNV and YYDKDF (reference sequence). CDR3 length equals 14 residues. V was cut by 1 base and J by 0 bases, with 7 bases left in between. The CDR3 DNA reads as TGTGCCACCAGCAGAGTTTCGAGCTCCTACGAGCAGTACTTC. This translates into CATSRVSSSYEQYF.

CDR3 sequence: CASSPWRGGPGELFF. CDR3 nucleotides: TGTGCCAGCAGCCCGTGGAGGGGCGGCCCCGGGGAGCTGTTTTTT. The chain employs TRBV11-3 and TRBJ2-2, with a weak D call TRBD2 (6 bases). CDR1 SGHNT and CDR2 YENEEA come from the germline V gene. The length of the CDR3 is 15 residues. V lost 5 bases and J 6 bases, leaving 16 bases between the germline ends.

The table lists this clone with a few counts. This chain connects TRBV7-2 to TRBJ1-2; perhaps TRBD1 as D (6 bases). This CDR3 has 13 amino acids. With 0 bases removed from V and 8 bases from J, the gap between germline ends came to 10 bases. The V gene's germline CDR1 is SGHTA and CDR2 FQGNSA. In DNA, the CDR3 is TGTGCCAGCAGCTTAGCGGAGACAGGCGGCTACACCTTC. Translating it yields CASSLAETGGYTF. The full variable domain, its missing parts supplied by reference TRBV7-2 and TRBJ1-2, is GAGVSQSPSNKVTEKGKDVELRCDPISGHTALYWYRQSLGQGLEFLIYFQGNSAPDKSGLPSDRFSAERTGGSVSTLTIQRTQQEDSAVYLCASSLAETGGYTFGSGTRLTVV.

The rearrangement uses TRBV6-5 and TRBJ1-5; 8 bases line up with TRBD1. Germline values: CDR1 MNHEY, CDR2 SVGAGI. This CDR3 has 15 residues. The V gene end was trimmed by 6 bases and the J gene end by 6 bases; junction bases not matched to a gene: 10. The CDR3 region is CASSSLDRATQPQHF. CDR3 nucleotides: TGTGCCAGCAGCTCATTGGACAGGGCTACTCAGCCCCAGCATTTT.

The V gene is TRBV5-1, the J gene TRBJ1-1; 7 bases agree with TRBD1. Germline assignment: CDR1 SGHRS and CDR2 YFSETQ. V gave up 2 bases and J gave up 1 base; unmatched junction bases: 8. The CDR3 is 16 residues long. The CDR3 region is CASSLSGGSTNTEAFF. The CDR3 DNA follows: TGCGCCAGCAGCTTATCAGGGGGATCGACGAACACTGAAGCTTTCTTT.

J is TRBJ1-6 and V is TRBV6-6; D remains ambiguous. V dropped 8 bases and J dropped 7 bases, with 12 bases sitting between them. The CDR3 contains 13 residues. CDR1 MNHNY and CDR2 SVGAGI come from the germline V gene (reference sequence). The chain's CDR3 is CASAGSQNSPLHF. The DNA of the CDR3 is TGTGCCAGCGCCGGGTCCCAAAATTCACCCCTCCACTTT.

The chain is built from TRBV11-3 and TRBJ2-7, with a tentative D call TRBD1 (5 bases). Deletions cut 5 bases from V and 3 bases from J, with 14 bases between. Germline CDR1 reads SGHNT; CDR2 reads YENEEA. The CDR3 is 14 residues long. CDR3 protein: CASSQGPNRYEQYF. In DNA form, the CDR3 reads TGTGCCAGCAGCCAGGGTCCTAACCGCTACGAGCAGTACTTC.